One sample yielded the 26 T cell receptor beta chains listed below, sequenced in a study of cytomegalovirus exposure and HLA in healthy donors. This PCR relied on a set of 60 Vbeta primers and 13 Jbeta primers. Only in-frame clones appear in the TCRdb table, and some are missing; sequencing was by immunoSEQ multiplex PCR. Of approximately 160,000 clones detected, over 70% appear once; the ten largest clones hold around 3%. Sequenced: PBMCs. These TCRs come from a woman in her 50s in good health and CMV-seropositive.

The V gene is TRBV2, the J gene TRBJ1-2; maybe TRBD1 (6 bases). Trimming shortened V by 11 bases and J by 3 bases, and 16 bases separated the two germline ends. The germline gives CDR1 SNHLY, CDR2 FYNNEI. The CDR3 covers 13 residues. For the CDR3, the DNA is TGTGCCTCTTCCCTTCAGGGGCACTATGGCTACACCTTC. Protein sequence: CASSLQGHYGYTF.

V usage is TRBV11-2 and J usage is TRBJ1-6; 10 positions match TRBD1. The CDR3 covers 17 residues. The junction had 5 bases not matched to a gene; V was cut back by 2 bases and J by 4 bases. CDR1 SGHAT and CDR2 FQNNGV come from the germline V gene. The CDR3 DNA sequence: TGTGCCAGCAGCTTAACCGGGACAGGGGATTATAATTCACCCCTCCACTTT. Translated: CASSLTGTGDYNSPLHF. The full variable domain, in which reference TRBV11-2 and TRBJ1-6 provide the parts outside the CDR3, is EAGVAQSPRYKIIEKRQSVAFWCNPISGHATLYWYQQILGQGPKLLIQFQNNGVVDDSQLPKDRFSAERLKGVDSTLKIQPAKLEDSAVYLCASSLTGTGDYNSPLHFGNGTRLTVT.

This chain links TRBV5-4 with TRBJ1-1; TRBD1 aligns across 8 bases. The V gene end was trimmed by 6 bases and the J gene end by 5 bases; junction bases not matched to a gene: 15. The CDR3 is 16 amino acids. Per the germline V gene, CDR1 is SGHNT and CDR2 is YYREEE (reference sequence). CDR3: CASTRLIGTGDTEAFF. As DNA, the CDR3 is TGTGCCAGCACAAGATTAATCGGGACAGGAGATACTGAAGCTTTCTTT.

The gene calls are TRBV16 and TRBJ1-4, with 8 bases identical to TRBD1. CDR3 length: 13 residues. Germline values: CDR1 KGHSY, CDR2 FQNENV. The trim removed 6 bases at V and 8 bases at J, leaving 5 bases unmatched. DNA of the CDR3: TGTGCCAGCAGAGTCGGACAGGGAGAAAAACTGTTTTTT. This translates into CASRVGQGEKLFF.

The rearrangement uses TRBV4-3 and TRBJ2-1; unclear D gene. The V gene's germline CDR1 is LGHNA and CDR2 YSLEER. V was trimmed by 0 bases and J by 0 bases, leaving 6 bases between them. CDR3 size: 15 residues. CDR3 amino acids: CASSQEQTSYNEQFF. DNA of the CDR3: TGCGCCAGCAGCCAAGAACAGACCTCCTACAATGAGCAGTTCTTC.

This clone was observed a handful of times. The rearrangement links TRBV19 to TRBJ2-1; 11 nucleotides match TRBD2. The CDR3 runs to 12 residues. The J segment lost 15 bases and the V segment lost 4 bases, leaving 5 bases of the junction unmatched. The germline CDR1 and CDR2 sequences are LNHDA and SQIVND (reference sequence). CDR3 in DNA: TGTGCCAGTAGTAGTAGCGGGGGGGCTAGGTTCTTC. Protein product: CASSSSGGARFF.

J is TRBJ2-1 and V is TRBV29-1, with D possibly being TRBD1 (5 bases). V was cut by 6 bases and J by 0 bases, with 24 bases left in between. Germline-derived CDR1 and CDR2 are SQVTM and ANQGSEA. The CDR3 consists of 18 residues. The CDR3 spells CSVQRQEPARGSYNEQFF. CDR3 nucleotide sequence: TGCAGCGTACAACGCCAGGAGCCGGCTAGGGGCTCCTACAATGAGCAGTTCTTC.

The genes are TRBV5-1 and TRBJ2-3; TRBD1 might be the D (6 bases). The CDR3 length is 16 residues. V was pared by 0 bases and J by 2 bases, with 13 bases between. Per the germline V gene, CDR1 is SGHRS and CDR2 is YFSETQ. DNA of the CDR3: TGCGCCAGCAGCTTGGCCGGACAGACTAACACAGATACGCAGTATTTT. Protein: CASSLAGQTNTDTQYF.

V is TRBV6-5 and J is TRBJ1-5, with D maybe TRBD1 (5 bases). The CDR3 has 13 amino acids. V dropped 8 bases and J dropped 3 bases, with 11 bases sitting between them. The V gene's germline CDR1 is MNHEY and CDR2 SVGAGI. This chain's CDR3 is CASGRGPNQPQHF. The CDR3 DNA is TGTGCCAGCGGAAGGGGTCCCAATCAGCCCCAGCATTTT.

The V and J genes are TRBV2 and TRBJ2-5, with 9 bases fitting TRBD1. In germline, CDR1 is SNHLY, CDR2 FYNNEI. This CDR3 is built from 15 residues. J was trimmed by 3 bases and V by 5 bases; bases with no gene match: 7. The CDR3 loop is CASSPSWTGEETQYF. In DNA, the CDR3 is TGTGCCAGCAGTCCCTCTTGGACAGGGGAAGAGACCCAGTACTTC.

A single count supports this clone. This chain connects TRBV5-4 to TRBJ1-1; TRBD1 might be the D (6 bases). The CDR3 sequence is 14 residues long. V was pared by 1 base and J by 1 base, with 8 bases between. CDR1 is SGHNT and CDR2 is YYREEE in the germline V gene (reference sequence). The CDR3 DNA is TGTGCCAGCAGCTTGAACAGGGCGAACACTGAAGCTTTCTTT. Protein: CASSLNRANTEAFF.

The CDR3 sequence: CAWSTLGTSGSYEQYF. The CDR3 DNA follows: TGTGCCTGGAGCACCTTGGGGACTAGCGGCTCCTACGAGCAGTACTTC. The chain has TRBV30 and TRBJ2-5, with 11 bases identical to TRBD2. The J call may be incorrect, as the DNA end agrees better with TRBJ2-7. CDR3 size: 16 residues. CDR1 is GTSNPN and CDR2 is SVGIG in the germline V gene (reference sequence).

This clone was found a few times. This chain links TRBV11-3 with TRBJ2-1; 10 bases fit TRBD1. The CDR3 length is 17 residues. Germline V gene data show CDR1 as SGHNT and CDR2 as YENEEA. Losses at the gene ends were 5 bases for V and 6 bases for J; bases not matched to a gene: 13. The CDR3 nucleotides are TGTGCCAGCAGCCCGAGATCTAGACAGGGGGCTGTCAATGAGCAGTTCTTC. Its translation is CASSPRSRQGAVNEQFF.

The gene calls are TRBV5-4 and TRBJ2-2, with 9 bases aligning to TRBD2. This CDR3 contains 13 residues. V lost 4 bases, J lost 10 bases, and 5 bases stayed unmatched. CDR1 and CDR2 from the germline V gene are SGHNT and YYREEE (reference sequence). CDR3 sequence: CASSRRTSEELFF. The CDR3 DNA reads TGTGCCAGCAGCAGGCGGACTAGCGAGGAGCTGTTTTTT.

The chain combines TRBV6-4 with TRBJ1-1; TRBD1 matches at 8 bases. Germline CDR1 and CDR2: MRHNA and SNTAGT. V gave up 2 bases and J gave up 5 bases; unmatched junction bases: 13. This CDR3 contains 17 residues. CDR3 bases: TGTGCCAGCAGTGACCCTCCCGGGACAGGTGGAGAGACTGAAGCTTTCTTT. Amino acid sequence: CASSDPPGTGGETEAFF.

This clone was found a few times. V is TRBV2 and J is TRBJ2-3; maybe TRBD1 (5 bases). Trimming cost V 5 bases and J 2 bases, with 17 bases left between them. The CDR3 contains 16 residues. From germline, CDR1 is SNHLY and CDR2 FYNNEI. This chain's CDR3 is CASSREDNRLTDTQYF. In DNA, the CDR3 is TGTGCCAGCAGTCGAGAGGACAATCGTCTCACAGATACGCAGTATTTT.

The V gene is TRBV6-5, the J gene TRBJ1-1; TRBD1 matches at 7 bases. With V trimmed by 0 bases and J by 2 bases, 6 bases remained unmatched. Germline CDR1 and CDR2: MNHEY and SVGAGI. This CDR3 is 16 amino acids long. CDR3 nucleotide sequence: TGTGCCAGCAGTTACTCCTCCGGGACAGTTAACACTGAAGCTTTCTTT. Amino acids: CASSYSSGTVNTEAFF.

Notes on this clone: One end of the junction fails to match germline, which may point to a read error. This rearrangement joins TRBV19 to TRBJ2-4; D perhaps matches TRBD1 (6 bases). The V gene's germline CDR1 is LNHDA and CDR2 SQIVND (reference sequence). The CDR3 is made up of 17 amino acids. This CDR3 reads CASSITGLGAAKNSQYF. CDR3 nucleotides: TGTGCCAGTAGTATAACTGGTTTGGGGGCTGCCAAAAACAGTCAGTACTTC.

V is TRBV30 and J is TRBJ1-1, with 7 bases identical to TRBD1. Germline V gene sequence: CDR1 GTSNPN, CDR2 SVGIG (reference sequence). V lost 2 bases to trimming and J lost 6 bases; unmatched junction nucleotides: 12. The CDR3 has 15 residues. The CDR3 protein is CAWSMRGPVVAEAFF. CDR3 in DNA: TGTGCCTGGAGTATGAGGGGGCCTGTTGTCGCTGAAGCTTTCTTT.

The genes are TRBV6-1 and TRBJ2-5; TRBD2 aligns across 11 bases. The DNA end lines up better with TRBJ2-7; the J call may be wrong. Germline CDR1 and CDR2: MNHNS and SASEGT. This CDR3 is 17 amino acids long. DNA for the CDR3: TGTGCCAGCAGTGATATGGGACTAGCGGTTTCCGCCTACGAGCAGTACTTC. Translation gives CASSDMGLAVSAYEQYF.

This clone was counted a few times. The V gene is TRBV7-2, the J gene TRBJ2-3; 14 bases are a match to TRBD2. The CDR3 is 16 residues long. CDR1 SGHTA and CDR2 FQGNSA come from the germline V gene. J lost 6 bases, V lost 3 bases, and 5 bases had no gene match. The CDR3, as DNA: TGTGCCAGCAGCTTGGGACTAGCGGGGGTTCTGGATACGCAGTATTTT. Its protein is CASSLGLAGVLDTQYF. Full variable domain (remainder filled in from reference TRBV7-2 and TRBJ2-3): GAGVSQSPSNKVTEKGKDVELRCDPISGHTALYWYRQSLGQGLEFLIYFQGNSAPDKSGLPSDRFSAERTGGSVSTLTIQRTQQEDSAVYLCASSLGLAGVLDTQYFGPGTRLTVL.

The chain combines TRBV29-1 with TRBJ1-1; TRBD1 matches 10 bases. V shed 6 bases and J 4 bases; nucleotides not matched to a gene: 5. The CDR3 spans 13 residues. Germline V gene sequence: CDR1 SQVTM, CDR2 ANQGSEA. This CDR3 is CSVGQGVGTEAFF. The DNA for the CDR3 is TGCAGCGTCGGACAGGGGGTCGGCACTGAAGCTTTCTTT.

The J gene is TRBJ2-5, the V gene TRBV5-1, with 7 positions matching TRBD2. The CDR3 contains 14 residues. The V gene end was trimmed by 2 bases and the J gene end by 3 bases; junction bases not matched to a gene: 4. In germline, CDR1 is SGHRS, CDR2 YFSETQ. CDR3 in amino acids: CASSLGTSEETQYF. CDR3 coding DNA: TGCGCCAGCAGCTTAGGTACTAGCGAAGAGACCCAGTACTTC.

This chain links TRBV14 with TRBJ2-1; TRBD2 might be the D (6 bases). Germline lookup yields CDR1 SGHDN and CDR2 FVKESK. This CDR3 region has 16 residues. The V and J ends lost 4 bases and 4 bases respectively, with 17 bases between them. The CDR3 region is CASSPWGLEVYNEQFF. Here the CDR3 DNA reads TGTGCCAGCAGCCCCTGGGGACTGGAAGTGTACAATGAGCAGTTCTTC.

The V call is TRBV7-8, the J call TRBJ1-3, with 8 bases aligning to TRBD1. CDR1 SGHVS and CDR2 FQNEAQ come from the germline V gene. The CDR3 has 21 amino acids. V lost 1 base, J lost 2 bases, and 19 bases stayed unmatched. Written as DNA, the CDR3 is TGTGCCAGCAGCTTAGGGGCTGTCGGGACAGGAGGCCTGGGGCCTGGAAACACCATATATTTT. Translating it yields CASSLGAVGTGGLGPGNTIYF.

V usage is TRBV6-5 and J usage is TRBJ1-1; 9 bases line up with TRBD1. Germline V gene lookup returns CDR1 MNHEY and CDR2 SVGAGI. The length of the CDR3 is 15 residues. The V and J ends lost 5 bases and 3 bases, in that order; junction bases with no gene match: 7. The CDR3 nucleotides are TGTGCCAGCAGTAAACAGGGGGCGGAGTACACTGAAGCTTTCTTT. It is translated as CASSKQGAEYTEAFF.